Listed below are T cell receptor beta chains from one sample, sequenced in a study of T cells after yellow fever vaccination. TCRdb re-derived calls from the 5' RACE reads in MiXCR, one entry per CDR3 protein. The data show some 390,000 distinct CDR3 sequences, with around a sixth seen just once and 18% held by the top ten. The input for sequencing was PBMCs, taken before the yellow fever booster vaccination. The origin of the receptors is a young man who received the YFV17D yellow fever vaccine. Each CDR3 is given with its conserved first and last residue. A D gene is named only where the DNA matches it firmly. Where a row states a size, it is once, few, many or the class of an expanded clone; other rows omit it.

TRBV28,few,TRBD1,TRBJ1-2,CASSSPSQQGFYGYTF,TGTGCCAGCAGTTCCCCCTCTCAACAGGGGTTCTATGGCTACACCTTC
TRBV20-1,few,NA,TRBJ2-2,CSAPPWGPLSNTGELFF,TGCAGTGCTCCACCCTGGGGACCCCTTTCGAACACCGGGGAGCTGTTTTTT
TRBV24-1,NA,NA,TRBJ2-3,CATSAGGVDTQYF,TGTGCCACCAGTGCCGGAGGGGTGGATACGCAGTATTTT
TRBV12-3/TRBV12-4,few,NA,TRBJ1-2,CAGSGGSGYTF,TGTGCCGGGAGCGGGGGAAGTGGCTACACCTTC
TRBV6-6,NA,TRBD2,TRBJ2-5,CASSYSGTMEETQYF,TGTGCCAGCAGTTACTCAGGGACTATGGAAGAGACCCAGTACTTC
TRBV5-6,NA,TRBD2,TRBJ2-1,CASSPAGGRNNEQFF,TGTGCCAGCAGCCCCGCGGGGGGGCGTAACAATGAGCAGTTCTTC
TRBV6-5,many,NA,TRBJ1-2,CASSYNAGRDGYTF,TGTGCCAGCAGTTACAACGCAGGGAGGGATGGCTACACCTTC
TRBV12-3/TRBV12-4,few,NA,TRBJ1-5,CASRFQVQPQHF,TGTGCCAGCAGGTTTCAAGTGCAGCCCCAGCATTTT
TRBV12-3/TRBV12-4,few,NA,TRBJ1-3,CASSLGDRSSGNTIYF,TGTGCCAGCAGTCTGGGGGACCGGAGCTCTGGAAACACCATATATTTT
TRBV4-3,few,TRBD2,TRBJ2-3,CASSHTTAGVRTDTQYF,TGCGCCAGCAGCCATACCACAGCGGGGGTCCGCACAGATACGCAGTATTTT
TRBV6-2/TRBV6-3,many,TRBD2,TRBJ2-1,CASSRTSENEQFF,TGTGCCAGCAGCCGGACTAGTGAGAATGAGCAGTTCTTC
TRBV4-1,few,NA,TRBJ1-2,CASSQAEAGNYGYTF,TGCGCCAGCAGCCAGGCGGAGGCAGGGAACTATGGCTACACCTTC
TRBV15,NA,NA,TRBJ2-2,CATSRDRGTGELFF,TGTGCCACCAGCAGAGATCGGGGTACCGGGGAGCTGTTTTTT
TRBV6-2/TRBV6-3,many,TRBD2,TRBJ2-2,CASRPLAGLNTGELFF,TGTGCCAGCAGACCCCTAGCGGGGCTAAACACCGGGGAGCTGTTTTTT
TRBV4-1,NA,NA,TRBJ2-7,CASSQDRPYEQYF,TGCGCCAGCAGCCAAGATCGTCCCTACGAGCAGTACTTC
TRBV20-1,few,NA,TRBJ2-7,CRHRDTYYEQYF,TGCAGGCACCGGGACACGTACTACGAGCAGTACTTC
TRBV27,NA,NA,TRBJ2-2,CASRAGQANGELFF,TGTGCCAGCAGGGCCGGGCAGGCCAACGGGGAGCTGTTTTTT
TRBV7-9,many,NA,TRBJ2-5,CASSLDGLASFQETQYF,TGTGCCAGCAGCTTAGACGGTTTAGCATCTTTCCAAGAGACCCAGTACTTC
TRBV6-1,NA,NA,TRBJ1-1,CASSEALRGIGGTEAFF,TGTGCCAGCAGTGAAGCGCTTCGGGGGATAGGGGGCACTGAAGCTTTCTTT
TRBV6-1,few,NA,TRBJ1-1,CASSEAKGISLGDTEAFF,TGTGCCAGCAGTGAAGCGAAGGGAATATCCCTGGGGGACACTGAAGCTTTCTTT
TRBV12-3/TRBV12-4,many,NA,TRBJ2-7,CASSYYRIYEQYF,TGTGCCAGCAGTTACTACAGGATTTACGAGCAGTACTTC
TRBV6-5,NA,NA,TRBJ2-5,CASRPPQAETQYF,TGTGCCAGCAGACCTCCCCAAGCGGAGACCCAGTACTTC
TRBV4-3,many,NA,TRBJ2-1,CASSPGSSSYNEQFF,TGCGCCAGCAGCCCCGGTTCTAGCTCCTACAATGAGCAGTTCTTC
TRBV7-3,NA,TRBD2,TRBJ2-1,CASSFGGGYNEQFF,TGTGCCAGCAGCTTCGGCGGGGGATACAATGAGCAGTTCTTC
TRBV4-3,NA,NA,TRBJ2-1,CASSQGPSGTYNEQFF,TGCGCCAGCAGCCAAGGGCCCAGCGGAACCTACAATGAGCAGTTCTTC
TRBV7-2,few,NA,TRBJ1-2,CASSLPTPTHGYTF,TGTGCCAGCAGCTTACCAACCCCTACCCATGGCTACACCTTC
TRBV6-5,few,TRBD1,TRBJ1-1,CASSYSPGTGPTEAFF,TGTGCCAGCAGTTACAGCCCAGGGACAGGGCCCACTGAAGCTTTCTTT
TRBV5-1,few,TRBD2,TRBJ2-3,CASSLGSGYTDTQYF,TGCGCCAGCAGCTTGGGTAGCGGGTACACAGATACGCAGTATTTT
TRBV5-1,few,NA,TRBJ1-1,CASSLGATVTEAFF,TGCGCCAGCAGCTTGGGTGCTACTGTCACTGAAGCTTTCTTT
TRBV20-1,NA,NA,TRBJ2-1,CSAPMQGRSNEQFF,TGCAGTGCCCCTATGCAGGGGCGCAGCAATGAGCAGTTCTTC
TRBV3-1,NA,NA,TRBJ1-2,CASSSERRDREDYGYTF,TGTGCCAGCAGCTCAGAACGCCGGGACCGGGAAGACTATGGCTACACCTTC
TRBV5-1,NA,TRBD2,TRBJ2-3,CASSFAGGGTDTQYF,TGCGCCAGCAGCTTCGCGGGGGGCGGCACAGATACGCAGTATTTT
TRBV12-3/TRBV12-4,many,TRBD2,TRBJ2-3,CASSLGLAGLTDTQYF,TGTGCCAGCAGTTTAGGCCTAGCGGGTCTCACAGATACGCAGTATTTT
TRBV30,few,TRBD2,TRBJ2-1,CAWTRGRLAGAEQFF,TGTGCCTGGACCCGCGGACGACTAGCGGGGGCTGAGCAGTTCTTC
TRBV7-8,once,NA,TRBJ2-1,CASSLARQGRGNEQFF,TGTGCCAGCAGCTTAGCGCGACAGGGGAGGGGCAATGAGCAGTTCTTC
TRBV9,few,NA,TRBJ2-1,CASSPRLDSYNEQFF,TGTGCCAGCAGCCCAAGGCTAGACTCCTACAATGAGCAGTTCTTC
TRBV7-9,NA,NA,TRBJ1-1,CASNGVSTEAFF,TGTGCCAGCAATGGGGTTAGCACTGAAGCTTTCTTT
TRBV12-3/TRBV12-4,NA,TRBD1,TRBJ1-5,CASSPGTGFQPQHF,TGTGCCAGCAGTCCCGGGACAGGGTTTCAGCCCCAGCATTTT